These 20 T cell receptor beta chains were sequenced from one sample in a study of CD8 T cells in Susac syndrome (dated by TCRdb to about 2019). Libraries were made using the immunoSEQ multiplex PCR assay. RNA was extracted using the RNeasy kit, and about 0.45 to 1 ug of the RNA was reverse transcribed with random hexamers. TCRdb's own reprocessing of the public reads used fastp at Q25 and MiXCR and kept productive beta chains. Here each entry gathers all rows of one CDR3 protein and keeps the most common genes and DNA. A total of some 100,000 distinct CDR3 sequences appear in this sample, 85% to 95% of them only once. Clones ranked in the top ten supply about 0.09% of the sample. Sequencing was performed on CD4+ T cells from PBMCs. These receptor sequences come from a human donor with multiple sclerosis.

This clonotype was counted only a few times. V usage is TRBV2 and J usage is TRBJ1-2, with TRBD1 as a possible D gene (6 bases). The CDR3 has 13 residues. The V gene's germline CDR1 is SNHLY and CDR2 FYNNEI. Deletions cut 7 bases from V and 8 bases from J, with 17 bases between. The CDR3 sequence: CASNTDSEGGYTF. The CDR3 nucleotides read TGTGCCAGCAACACGGACAGTGAAGGAGGCTACACCTTC.

The rearrangement joins TRBV20-1 to TRBJ2-5; unclear D gene. With 5 bases removed from V and 1 base from J, the gap between germline ends came to 5 bases. Per the germline V gene, CDR1 is DFQATT and CDR2 is SNEGSKA (reference sequence). The CDR3 loop spans 11 amino acids. This CDR3 is CSARIQETQYF. In nucleotides, the CDR3 is TGCAGTGCTCGCATCCAAGAGACCCAGTACTTC.

This chain uses TRBV3-1 with TRBJ1-5; D ambiguous. The CDR3 runs 15 residues. Deletions cut 3 bases from V and 0 bases from J, with 9 bases between. Germline loops: CDR1 LGHDT, CDR2 YNNKEL (reference sequence). This CDR3 reads CASSQRADSNQPQHF. The CDR3 DNA is TGTGCCAGCAGCCAGAGGGCTGATAGCAATCAGCCCCAGCATTTT.

This chain uses TRBV3-1 with TRBJ2-5; D gene ambiguous. CDR3 size: 16 residues. V was shortened by 1 base and J by 1 base, with 13 bases between the two germline ends. Per the germline V gene, CDR1 is LGHDT and CDR2 is YNNKEL (reference sequence). The CDR3, as DNA: TGTGCCAGCAGCCAAGTAGGCCAACTTTTCCAAGAGACCCAGTACTTC. It is translated as CASSQVGQLFQETQYF.

V is TRBV28 and J is TRBJ1-2; TRBD1 is a possible D gene (6 bases). Germline CDR1 reads MDHEN; CDR2 reads SYDVKM. The CDR3 consists of 12 residues. Trimming shortened V by 10 bases and J by 8 bases, and 17 bases separated the two germline ends. Written as DNA, the CDR3 is TGTGCCACCACCCCACAGGGCCCAGGCTACACCTTC. Its translation: CATTPQGPGYTF.

CDR3 sequence: CASKDVFYSNQPQHF. Here the CDR3 DNA reads TGTGCCAGTAAAGATGTTTTTTATAGCAATCAGCCCCAGCATTTT. The chain recombines TRBV19 with TRBJ1-5; D ambiguous. The CDR3 is 15 amino acids. Looked up from germline, CDR1 is LNHDA and CDR2 is SQIVND (reference sequence). Deletions cut 7 bases from V and 0 bases from J, with 13 bases between.

This chain connects TRBV18 to TRBJ2-2; D not certain. CDR3 length: 15 amino acids. Trimming took 3 bases from V and 3 from J, leaving 11 bases between them. The germline V gene encodes CDR1 KGHSH and CDR2 LQKENI. In DNA form, the CDR3 reads TGTGCCAGCTCACCCGCGCAGCTCTACACCGGGGAGCTGTTTTTT. Translating it yields CASSPAQLYTGELFF.

The rearrangement joins TRBV7-2 to TRBJ1-6; TRBD1 agrees at 8 bases. This CDR3 has 16 amino acids. After removal of 6 bases from V and 5 bases from J, the junction contained 9 bases not matched to a gene. Germline V gene data show CDR1 as SGHTA and CDR2 as FQGNSA. The CDR3 region has the DNA TGTGCCAGCAGTTTCGTCGGACAGGGTCATAATTCACCCCTCCACTTT. The encoded protein is CASSFVGQGHNSPLHF.

The chain has TRBV28 and TRBJ2-5; maybe TRBD1 (5 bases). This CDR3 has 16 amino acids. The V gene lost 3 bases and the J gene lost 0 bases, with 14 bases spanning the gap. CDR1 is MDHEN, CDR2 SYDVKM, per germline. CDR3 in DNA: TGTGCCAGCAGTTTTCCCCACCAGGGTTACCAAGAGACCCAGTACTTC. Translation: CASSFPHQGYQETQYF.

The rearrangement joins TRBV6-1 to TRBJ1-2, with a possible D match to TRBD1 (5 bases). The CDR3 contains 15 residues. CDR1 is MNHNS and CDR2 is SASEGT in the germline V gene. V was shortened by 0 bases and J by 3 bases, with 11 bases between the two germline ends. CDR3 DNA: TGTGCCAGCAGTGAAGCCGGGACGGTCGACTATGGCTACACCTTC. It yields the protein CASSEAGTVDYGYTF.

This chain uses TRBV5-4 with TRBJ2-1; 7 positions match TRBD2. CDR3 length equals 15 residues. V was pared by 1 base and J by 3 bases, with 4 bases of the junction left unmatched. Germline CDR1 and CDR2: SGHNT and YYREEE (reference sequence). This chain's CDR3 is CASSLLAVSYNEQFF. CDR3 coding DNA: TGTGCCAGCAGCTTGCTAGCGGTTAGCTACAATGAGCAGTTCTTC.

V is TRBV18 and J is TRBJ1-1, with D unresolved. The germline gives CDR1 KGHSH, CDR2 LQKENI. Trimming took 2 bases from V and 1 from J, leaving 20 bases between them. CDR3 length equals 18 residues. The CDR3 here is CASSPLFRTGDENTEAFF. The CDR3 DNA follows: TGTGCCAGCTCACCATTATTCAGGACCGGTGATGAGAACACTGAAGCTTTCTTT. Using reference TRBV18 and TRBJ1-1 for the parts outside the CDR3, the full variable domain is NAGVMQNPRHLVRRRGQEARLRCSPMKGHSHVYWYRQLPEEGLKFMVYLQKENIIDESGMPKERFSAEFPKEGPSILRIQQVVRGDSAAYFCASSPLFRTGDENTEAFFGQGTRLTVV.

The chain couples TRBV12-3 or TRBV12-4 to TRBJ2-1, with a possible D match to TRBD2 (6 bases). Trimming took off 5 bases at V and 8 bases at J, with 16 bases between the two ends. CDR3 length: 14 amino acids. CDR3 nucleotides: TGTGCCAGCAGTCGCGGGACCTCCGGGGATGAGCAGTTCTTC. It yields the protein CASSRGTSGDEQFF.

This clonotype was seen once. V is TRBV6-5 and J is TRBJ2-4; the match to TRBD1 covers 8 bases. J was trimmed by 8 bases and V by 5 bases; bases with no gene match: 8. This CDR3 spans 14 amino acids. Germline assignment: CDR1 MNHEY and CDR2 SVGAGI. The CDR3 DNA reads as TGTGCCAGCAGTCTACAGGACAGGGCGGACATTCAGTACTTC. As protein: CASSLQDRADIQYF.

The chain links TRBV18 to TRBJ1-2; D is perhaps TRBD1 (6 bases). Germline V gene lookup returns CDR1 KGHSH and CDR2 LQKENI. The CDR3 runs to 16 residues. V was shortened by 3 bases and J by 8 bases, with 22 bases between the two germline ends. The DNA of the CDR3 is TGTGCCAGCTCACCCCCAAGTACCACAGGGAGTGAAGGCTACACCTTC. Translation gives CASSPPSTTGSEGYTF.

This sequence joins TRBV24-1 and TRBJ2-5, with TRBD1 identical over 8 bases. CDR3 size: 15 residues. Germline loops: CDR1 KGHDR, CDR2 SFDVKD. Losses at the gene ends were 4 bases for V and 3 bases for J; bases not matched to a gene: 6. CDR3 DNA sequence: TGTGCCACCAGTGAAGCCGGGACAGGCAAAGAGACCCAGTACTTC. It codes for CATSEAGTGKETQYF.

The genes are TRBV20-1 and TRBJ2-1; 7 bases align to TRBD2. The V segment lost 3 bases and the J segment 4 bases; nucleotides outside the gene matches: 6. The CDR3 has 14 residues. Germline CDR1 and CDR2: DFQATT and SNEGSKA (reference sequence). The CDR3 loop reads CSASIQRGYNEQFF. The CDR3, as DNA: TGCAGTGCTAGTATCCAGCGGGGTTACAATGAGCAGTTCTTC.

The genes are TRBV7-2 and TRBJ2-5, with a weak D call TRBD1 (6 bases). The CDR3 spans 15 residues. Germline CDR1 reads SGHTA; CDR2 reads FQGNSA. V shed 5 bases and J shed 0 bases, with 13 bases lying between them. In DNA, the CDR3 is TGTGCCAGCAGCCCACGGACAGCTTACCAAGAGACCCAGTACTTC. This codes for CASSPRTAYQETQYF.

The V and J genes are TRBV3-1 and TRBJ2-2; tentatively, D is TRBD2 (6 bases). V dropped 3 bases and J dropped 1 base, with 6 bases sitting between them. The CDR3 contains 14 residues. CDR1 LGHDT and CDR2 YNNKEL come from the germline V gene (reference sequence). CDR3 sequence (DNA): TGTGCCAGCAGCCACGGGGGGAACACCGGGGAGCTGTTTTTT. Protein sequence: CASSHGGNTGELFF.

The chain combines TRBV6-6 with TRBJ1-5; D remains ambiguous. Trimming took off 5 bases at V and 2 bases at J, with 13 bases between the two ends. The CDR3 length is 15 residues. Germline-derived CDR1 and CDR2 are MNHNY and SVGAGI (reference sequence). The CDR3 DNA follows: TGTGCCAGCAGTAATACCTGGGTGCGCAATCAGCCCCAGCATTTT. It encodes CASSNTWVRNQPQHF.